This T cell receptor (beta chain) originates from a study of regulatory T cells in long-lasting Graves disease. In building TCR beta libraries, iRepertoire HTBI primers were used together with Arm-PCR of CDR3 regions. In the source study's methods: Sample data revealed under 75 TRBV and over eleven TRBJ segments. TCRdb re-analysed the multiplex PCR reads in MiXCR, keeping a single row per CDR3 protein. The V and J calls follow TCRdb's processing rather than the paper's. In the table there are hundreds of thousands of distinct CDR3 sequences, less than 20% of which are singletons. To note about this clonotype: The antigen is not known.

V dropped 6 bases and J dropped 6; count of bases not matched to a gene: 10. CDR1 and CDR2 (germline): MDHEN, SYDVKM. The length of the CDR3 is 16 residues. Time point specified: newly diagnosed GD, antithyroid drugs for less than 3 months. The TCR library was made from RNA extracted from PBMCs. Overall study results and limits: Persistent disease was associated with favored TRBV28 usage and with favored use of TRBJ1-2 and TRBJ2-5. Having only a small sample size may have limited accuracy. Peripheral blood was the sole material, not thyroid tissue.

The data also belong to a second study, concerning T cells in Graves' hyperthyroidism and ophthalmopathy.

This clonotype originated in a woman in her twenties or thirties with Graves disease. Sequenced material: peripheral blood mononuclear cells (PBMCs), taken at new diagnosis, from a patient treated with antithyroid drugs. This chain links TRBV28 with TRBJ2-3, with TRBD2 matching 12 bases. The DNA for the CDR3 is TGTGCCAGCAGAGCTCCGACTAGCGGGAGTTCCGATACGCAGTATTTT. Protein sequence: CASRAPTSGSSDTQYF.